These T cell receptor beta chains were read from a single sample in a study of blood T cells in healthy people across ages. A single record per CDR3 protein comes from TCRdb applying MiXCR to the 5' RACE reads. The profile shows 550,000 to 700,000 distinct CDR3 sequences, 27% of them singletons. The sequencing sample was made of blood. Every receptor here comes from a woman in her 70s in good health. Both conserved end residues are part of each CDR3. Fields, in order: D gene, J gene, V gene, clone size, CDR3 DNA, CDR3 protein. A D gene is named only where the DNA matches it firmly. Clone sizes are given selectively: once, few, many, or a class where the clone is expanded.

TRBD2 | TRBJ2-1 | TRBV4-2 | many | TGTGCCAGCAGCCACGGCGGGGGGGAAATCAATGAGCAGTTCTTC | CASSHGGGEINEQFF
- | TRBJ2-1 | TRBV18 | - | TGTGCCAACTCACCACCTGGAAAAGGAAGCTCCTACAATGAGCAGTTCTTC | CANSPPGKGSSYNEQFF
TRBD1 | TRBJ1-4 | TRBV6-1 | few | TGTGCCAGCAGTGAAAGCTCCGGACAGGGATTCGGAAAACTGTTTTTT | CASSESSGQGFGKLFF
TRBD1 | TRBJ1-1 | TRBV11-3 | few | TGTGCCAGCAGCCCAGGAGGGGGCTACACTGAAGCTTTCTTT | CASSPGGGYTEAFF
TRBD1 | TRBJ1-1 | TRBV9 | - | TGTGCCAGCAGCGTCAAGGCAGGGGGGAACACTGAAGCTTTCTTT | CASSVKAGGNTEAFF
- | TRBJ2-1 | TRBV24-1 | - | TGTGCCACCGGAAGAGACGGAAACAATGAGCAGTTCTTC | CATGRDGNNEQFF
- | TRBJ1-2 | TRBV18 | - | TGTGCCAGCTCACCCTTACAGAATTCTAACTATGGCTACACCTTC | CASSPLQNSNYGYTF
- | TRBJ1-2 | TRBV6-5 | few | TGTGCCAGCAGCACCTTCCGTTTTACGGGGGGCTACACCTTC | CASSTFRFTGGYTF
- | TRBJ2-1 | TRBV4-1 | - | TGCACCAGCAGCTTGGGGGGCAGCAGCGGACGGAATGAGCAGTTCTTC | CTSSLGGSSGRNEQFF
- | TRBJ2-7 | TRBV5-1 | - | TGCGCCAGCAGCTCTGGAGGGCAGTCCTACGAGCAGTACTTC | CASSSGGQSYEQYF
TRBD1 | TRBJ2-5 | TRBV7-9 | many | TGTGCCAGCAGCGTCGGGACAGCCCAAGAGACCCAGTACTTC | CASSVGTAQETQYF
- | TRBJ1-4 | TRBV4-2 | - | TGTGCCAGCAGCCGCGAATTTGGGAAGCCTAATGAAAAACTGTTTTTT | CASSREFGKPNEKLFF
TRBD2 | TRBJ2-3 | TRBV6-2/TRBV6-3 | few | TGTGCCAGCACCTGGGGACTAGCGGTCGATACGCAGTATTTT | CASTWGLAVDTQYF
- | TRBJ1-2 | TRBV7-2 | - | TGTGCCAGCAGCTTAGTTACAAGGTCTATGGGCTACACCTTC | CASSLVTRSMGYTF
TRBD2 | TRBJ2-3 | TRBV20-1 | few | TGCAGTGCTGGCAATCCTAGCGGGGATACGCAGTATTTT | CSAGNPSGDTQYF
TRBD2 | TRBJ2-3 | TRBV9 | - | TGTGCCAGCAGCGAAGCGGGGACCAATACGCAGTATTTT | CASSEAGTNTQYF
- | TRBJ2-5 | TRBV2 | - | TGTGCCAGCAGTTTTAAGGGTGACTCGGGGACCCAGTACTTC | CASSFKGDSGTQYF
- | TRBJ2-6 | TRBV5-1 | - | TGCGCCAGCAGCTTGGATACCAACCCTCACTCTGGGGCCAACGTCCTGACTTTC | CASSLDTNPHSGANVLTF
- | TRBJ2-5 | TRBV7-3 | few | TGTGCCAGCAGCTTATCGGGGGGAGGGGGACAAGAGACCCAGTACTTC | CASSLSGGGGQETQYF
TRBD1 | TRBJ2-6 | TRBV4-3 | - | TGCGCCAGCAGCCAAGGGCCCGGGACAGCCCTTCTGACTTTC | CASSQGPGTALLTF
TRBD2 | TRBJ2-1 | TRBV3-1 | - | TGTGCCAGCAGCCAACGGGTAGCGGGGGGGTACAATGAGCAGTTCTTC | CASSQRVAGGYNEQFF
TRBD1 | TRBJ1-4 | TRBV18 | - | TGTGCCAGCTCACCGGACAGGGAAGAAAAACTGTTTTTT | CASSPDREEKLFF
- | TRBJ2-1 | TRBV2 | - | TGTGCCAGCAGTGATAAGGGACTCCCGTCGGGTGAGCAGTTCTTC | CASSDKGLPSGEQFF
TRBD2 | TRBJ2-1 | TRBV12-3/TRBV12-4 | - | TGTGCCAACAGCAACGGACTAGTCAATGAGCAGTTCTTC | CANSNGLVNEQFF
TRBD2 | TRBJ2-1 | TRBV12-3/TRBV12-4 | - | TGTGCCAGCAGTTATGTCGGGAGCGGGGGGGCCAAGAAGCAGTTCTTC | CASSYVGSGGAKKQFF
- | TRBJ2-5 | TRBV12-3/TRBV12-4 | - | TGTGCCAGCAGTTTAGTTCCGGGACGGGAGACCCAGTACTTC | CASSLVPGRETQYF
- | TRBJ2-2 | TRBV7-7 | many | TGTGCCAGCAGCTGGACAGACACCGGGGAGCTGTTTTTT | CASSWTDTGELFF
TRBD2 | TRBJ2-5 | TRBV7-2 | - | TGTGCCAGCAGCTCGGGACTAGCGGAGACCCAAGGGACCCAGTACTTC | CASSSGLAETQGTQYF
TRBD2 | TRBJ2-7 | TRBV5-4 | few | TGTGCCAGCAGCTTGGGCGCGGGGGGCTACGAGCAGTACTTC | CASSLGAGGYEQYF
- | TRBJ2-1 | TRBV5-5 | - | TGTGCCAGCAGCTTGGCCTACTACAATGAGCAGTTCTTC | CASSLAYYNEQFF
TRBD1 | TRBJ1-1 | TRBV11-2 | few | TGTGCCAGCAGCTTCCAGGGGGTCACTGAAGCTTTCTTT | CASSFQGVTEAFF
TRBD1 | TRBJ1-2 | TRBV7-2 | many | TGTGCCAGCAGCTTGACAGGGGGAATTAACTATGGCGGCTACACCTTC | CASSLTGGINYGGYTF
- | TRBJ2-7 | TRBV7-2 | - | TGTGCCAGCAGCTTGGGCCCGGGTACCAACGAGCAGTACTTC | CASSLGPGTNEQYF
- | TRBJ1-3 | TRBV7-8 | few | TGTGCCAGCAGCTTAGCTTCGGACTCTGGAAACACCATATATTTT | CASSLASDSGNTIYF
TRBD2 | TRBJ2-3 | TRBV27 | - | TGTGCCAGCAGTTTAGTTGGCGGGGGGCCTTTCACAGATACGCAGTATTTT | CASSLVGGGPFTDTQYF
- | TRBJ1-2 | TRBV12-3/TRBV12-4 | - | TGTGCCAGCAGTCAGGGACCGCTGGCATTTCGGGGCTACACCTTC | CASSQGPLAFRGYTF
TRBD2 | TRBJ2-1 | TRBV7-3 | - | TGTGCCAGCAGCCTCCTAGCGGGGGGGCCAGGTGAGCAGTTCTTC | CASSLLAGGPGEQFF
TRBD1 | TRBJ2-3 | TRBV6-2/TRBV6-3 | - | TGTGCCAGCTCGAAAGCTGGGACAGGGGGAAATACGCAGTATTTT | CASSKAGTGGNTQYF
- | TRBJ2-5 | TRBV7-2 | - | TGTGCCAGCAGCCCCCAGTCATCAGGGGAGACCCAGTACTTC | CASSPQSSGETQYF
- | TRBJ2-5 | TRBV29-1 | few | TGCGGCGTCCAAACAGGCTTTCCAGAGACCCAGTACTTC | CGVQTGFPETQYF
- | TRBJ1-6 | TRBV20-1 | few | TGCAGTGCTAGAGTAGGTGGGACCGATAATTCACCCCTCCACTTT | CSARVGGTDNSPLHF
TRBD2 | TRBJ2-1 | TRBV20-1 | few | TGCAGTGCCCAAGCTTCTAGCGGGGGGGCCGAGCAGTTCTTC | CSAQASSGGAEQFF
- | TRBJ2-5 | TRBV20-1 | few | TGCAGTGCTAGAGATTTCACGCAAGAGACCCAGTACTTC | CSARDFTQETQYF
TRBD1 | TRBJ2-5 | TRBV7-2 | few | TGTGCCAGCAGTTCAGGGGGGACCCAGTACTTC | CASSSGGTQYF
- | TRBJ2-5 | TRBV3-1 | many | TGTGCCAGCAGCCAGGGGGCGGAGACCCAGTACTTC | CASSQGAETQYF
- | TRBJ2-4 | TRBV25-1 | - | TGTGCCAGCAGTGATCACAGAGCCAAAAACATTCAGTGCTTC | CASSDHRAKNIQCF
TRBD1 | TRBJ2-7 | TRBV12-5 | - | TGTGCTAGTGGTACCGGACAGGGTCCCCACGAGCAGTACTTC | CASGTGQGPHEQYF
- | TRBJ1-1 | TRBV7-6 | - | TGTGCCAGCAGCTTACCAGGGACTAACACTGAAGCTTTCTTT | CASSLPGTNTEAFF
- | TRBJ1-3 | TRBV7-2 | - | TGTGCCAGCAGCTTAGGGACAGCCTCTGGAAACACCATATATTTT | CASSLGTASGNTIYF
- | TRBJ1-4 | TRBV5-6 | - | TGTGCCAGCAGCCCCGGGCAGCGGGGGACTAATGAAAAACTGTTTTTT | CASSPGQRGTNEKLFF
- | TRBJ2-5 | TRBV20-1 | - | TGCAGTGCTAGAGAGGACCAGGGAGAGACCCAGTACTTC | CSAREDQGETQYF
- | TRBJ2-4 | TRBV11-1 | once | TGTGCCAGCAGCTTCTCCCCGGATGGGGTGGACAAAAACATTCAGTACTTC | CASSFSPDGVDKNIQYF
TRBD2 | TRBJ2-2 | TRBV12-3/TRBV12-4 | - | TGTGCCAGCAGTTTATTAGGCGGGGGGGCCGGGGAGCTGTTTTTT | CASSLLGGGAGELFF
TRBD1 | TRBJ1-2 | TRBV20-1 | - | TGCAGTGCCAGACGACAGGGTGGGTCTAACTATGGCTACACCTTC | CSARRQGGSNYGYTF
- | TRBJ2-3 | TRBV7-2 | - | - | CASSLVGRGTDTRYF